The present T cell receptor beta chain was sequenced within a study of OX40 agonist ivuxolimab in advanced cancers. Libraries were prepared by immunoSEQ multiplex PCR; TCRdb keeps only in-frame clonotypes and omits some of them. Here the sample spans about 34,000 clones, around nine tenths being singletons. The CDR3 loop spans 16 amino acids. CDR1 is LGHNA, CDR2 YSLEER, per germline. J lost 7 bases, V lost 0 bases, and 6 bases had no gene match. This rearrangement joins TRBV4-3 to TRBJ1-6; 7 bases agree with TRBD1. The sample was CD4+ or CD8+ T cells sorted from blood, taken in a trial of the OX40 agonist ivuxolimab. This TCR derives from an adult with an advanced solid tumor such as melanoma, head and neck, liver or kidney cancer. The CDR3 reads CASSQDFGTENSPLHF. CDR3 bases: TGCGCCAGCAGCCAAGATTTTGGGACAGAAAATTCACCCCTCCACTTT.